The rows below give T cell receptor beta chains drawn from one sample of a study of cytomegalovirus exposure and HLA in healthy donors. Data came from immunoSEQ multiplex PCR; TCRdb stores just in-frame clones and leaves some out. Of 90,000 to 120,000 clones listed, over 75% are singletons. The sequencing input was PBMCs. The receptors here all came from a male donor in good health and CMV-seronegative. Both conserved end residues are part of each CDR3. The D gene is left open where the match is weak. Not every row has a clone size; where given, it reads once, few, many or a size class.

j_call: TRBJ2-7
v_call: TRBV5-4
d_call: TRBD2
clone_size: .
cdr3_aa: CASSSRTSSYEQYF
cdr3_nt: TGTGCCAGCAGCTCAAGGACTAGTTCCTACGAGCAGTACTTC

j_call: TRBJ1-2
v_call: TRBV4-2
d_call: .
clone_size: few
cdr3_aa: CASSQERGTAYGYTF
cdr3_nt: TGTGCCAGCAGCCAAGAAAGGGGGACGGCATATGGCTACACCTTC

j_call: TRBJ2-7
v_call: TRBV27
d_call: TRBD1
clone_size: .
cdr3_aa: CASSPRTGGEQYF
cdr3_nt: TGTGCCAGCAGTCCAAGGACAGGGGGCGAGCAGTACTTC

j_call: TRBJ1-1
v_call: TRBV11-3
d_call: TRBD1
clone_size: .
cdr3_aa: CASSRDRVNTEAFF
cdr3_nt: TGTGCCAGCAGCCGGGACAGGGTGAACACTGAAGCTTTCTTT

j_call: TRBJ2-7
v_call: TRBV7-6
d_call: TRBD1
clone_size: .
cdr3_aa: CASSLVDRVKEQYF
cdr3_nt: TGTGCCAGCAGCTTAGTGGACAGGGTGAAAGAGCAGTACTTC

j_call: TRBJ2-3
v_call: TRBV10-1
d_call: .
clone_size: .
cdr3_aa: CASSENSGANPTDTQYF
cdr3_nt: TGCGCCAGCAGTGAGAATAGTGGGGCAAATCCCACAGATACGCAGTATTTT

j_call: TRBJ2-5
v_call: TRBV6-6
d_call: TRBD2
clone_size: .
cdr3_aa: CASRHPGLAGEETQYF
cdr3_nt: TGTGCCAGCAGACACCCGGGACTAGCGGGGGAAGAGACCCAGTACTTC

j_call: TRBJ2-3
v_call: TRBV5-1
d_call: .
clone_size: few
cdr3_aa: CASSWGANTDTQYF
cdr3_nt: TGCGCCAGCAGCTGGGGAGCGAACACAGATACGCAGTATTTT

j_call: TRBJ1-5
v_call: TRBV5-8
d_call: TRBD1
clone_size: .
cdr3_aa: CASSGMGQLVYSNQPQHF
cdr3_nt: TGTGCCAGCAGCGGAATGGGACAGCTAGTCTATAGCAATCAGCCCCAGCATTTT

j_call: TRBJ2-7
v_call: TRBV7-3
d_call: .
clone_size: .
cdr3_aa: CASSPSPMGTKSYEQYF
cdr3_nt: TGTGCCAGCAGCCCATCTCCTATGGGCACAAAGAGCTACGAGCAGTACTTC

j_call: TRBJ2-1
v_call: TRBV9
d_call: TRBD1
clone_size: few
cdr3_aa: CASSVDRGSYNEQFF
cdr3_nt: TGTGCCAGCAGCGTCGACAGGGGGTCCTACAATGAGCAGTTCTTC

j_call: TRBJ2-7
v_call: TRBV27
d_call: .
clone_size: .
cdr3_aa: CASSQAGRAWDEQYF
cdr3_nt: TGTGCCAGCAGCCAAGCGGGTCGTGCTTGGGACGAGCAGTACTTC

j_call: TRBJ2-7
v_call: TRBV7-2
d_call: TRBD2
clone_size: once
cdr3_aa: CASSLAGGPSGSYEQYF
cdr3_nt: TGTGCCAGCAGCTTAGCAGGTGGGCCTAGCGGTTCCTACGAGCAGTACTTC

j_call: TRBJ2-1
v_call: TRBV14
d_call: TRBD2
clone_size: .
cdr3_aa: CASSALAGEGNEQFF
cdr3_nt: TGTGCCAGCAGCGCATTAGCGGGAGAGGGGAATGAGCAGTTCTTC

j_call: TRBJ2-7
v_call: TRBV5-4
d_call: .
clone_size: .
cdr3_aa: CASSPNRVGAYEQYF
cdr3_nt: TGTGCCAGCAGCCCTAACAGGGTAGGCGCCTACGAGCAGTACTTC

j_call: TRBJ2-1
v_call: TRBV13
d_call: TRBD2
clone_size: .
cdr3_aa: CASSFGLAGGNEQFF
cdr3_nt: TGTGCCAGCAGCTTCGGGCTAGCGGGAGGCAATGAGCAGTTCTTC

j_call: TRBJ1-4
v_call: TRBV5-1
d_call: TRBD1
clone_size: .
cdr3_aa: CASSSGQGGEKLFF
cdr3_nt: TGCGCCAGCAGCTCCGGACAGGGAGGCGAAAAACTGTTTTTT

j_call: TRBJ2-1
v_call: TRBV30
d_call: TRBD2
clone_size: .
cdr3_aa: CAWNVAGLAGDEQFF
cdr3_nt: TGTGCCTGGAATGTCGCGGGACTAGCAGGGGATGAGCAGTTCTTC

j_call: TRBJ2-7
v_call: TRBV21-1
d_call: .
clone_size: .
cdr3_aa: CASSTRLAGGPGTSGQYF
cdr3_nt: TGTGCCAGCAGCACGAGACTAGCGGGAGGGCCGGGTACGAGCGGGCAGTACTTC

j_call: TRBJ2-7
v_call: TRBV18
d_call: TRBD2
clone_size: once
cdr3_aa: CASSPGTSGYEQYF
cdr3_nt: TGTGCCAGCTCACCGGGGACTAGCGGATACGAGCAGTACTTC

j_call: TRBJ2-1
v_call: TRBV18
d_call: .
clone_size: .
cdr3_aa: CASSPPPGSHNEQFF
cdr3_nt: TGTGCCAGCTCACCCCCCCCGGGATCACACAATGAGCAGTTCTTC

j_call: TRBJ2-3
v_call: TRBV7-2
d_call: .
clone_size: .
cdr3_aa: CASSSGERSTDTQYF
cdr3_nt: TGTGCCAGCAGCTCCGGGGAAAGAAGCACAGATACGCAGTATTTT

j_call: TRBJ2-7
v_call: TRBV28
d_call: TRBD1
clone_size: .
cdr3_aa: CASSSPGTGTSYEQYF
cdr3_nt: TGTGCCAGCAGTTCTCCCGGGACAGGAACCTCCTACGAGCAGTACTTC

j_call: TRBJ2-6
v_call: TRBV27
d_call: TRBD2
clone_size: .
cdr3_aa: CASIGGFGLAGVLGANVLTF
cdr3_nt: TGTGCCAGCATAGGAGGTTTTGGGCTAGCGGGAGTTCTGGGGGCCAACGTCCTGACTTTC

j_call: TRBJ2-7
v_call: TRBV29-1
d_call: TRBD2
clone_size: .
cdr3_aa: CSVLQLTSGRPLTYEQYF
cdr3_nt: TGCAGCGTTCTCCAGCTGACTAGCGGAAGACCACTCACCTACGAGCAGTACTTC

j_call: TRBJ2-7
v_call: TRBV2
d_call: TRBD2
clone_size: .
cdr3_aa: CASSEYTSAYEQYF
cdr3_nt: TGTGCCAGCAGTGAATACACTAGCGCCTACGAGCAGTACTTC

j_call: TRBJ2-7
v_call: TRBV30
d_call: TRBD1
clone_size: .
cdr3_aa: CAWSLPTGGSYEQYF
cdr3_nt: TGTGCCTGGAGTCTTCCTACAGGGGGCTCCTACGAGCAGTACTTC

j_call: TRBJ2-5
v_call: TRBV9
d_call: TRBD2
clone_size: .
cdr3_aa: CASSDGAPGLAGVGETQYF
cdr3_nt: TGTGCCAGCAGCGACGGGGCTCCGGGACTAGCGGGAGTGGGGGAGACCCAGTACTTC

j_call: TRBJ2-7
v_call: TRBV5-6
d_call: TRBD1
clone_size: few
cdr3_aa: CASSFLDRAYEQYF
cdr3_nt: TGTGCCAGCAGCTTCCTGGACAGGGCCTACGAGCAGTACTTC

j_call: TRBJ1-5
v_call: TRBV28
d_call: .
clone_size: .
cdr3_aa: CASSLSRRVNQPQHF
cdr3_nt: TGTGCCAGCAGTTTAAGTCGGAGGGTCAATCAGCCCCAGCATTTT

j_call: TRBJ2-6
v_call: TRBV6-1
d_call: TRBD1
clone_size: .
cdr3_aa: CASSGPGGTPGANVLTF
cdr3_nt: TGTGCCAGCAGTGGCCCAGGGGGTACCCCCGGGGCCAACGTCCTGACTTTC

j_call: TRBJ1-1
v_call: TRBV10-3
d_call: TRBD1
clone_size: .
cdr3_aa: CAISGTPGTGNTEAFF
cdr3_nt: TGTGCCATCAGTGGGACCCCCGGGACAGGGAACACTGAAGCTTTCTTT

j_call: TRBJ1-2
v_call: TRBV27
d_call: .
clone_size: .
cdr3_aa: CASSLDQGSYTF
cdr3_nt: TGTGCCAGCAGTTTGGACCAGGGGAGCTACACCTTC

j_call: TRBJ1-1
v_call: TRBV6-4
d_call: .
clone_size: .
cdr3_aa: CASSSQGQGTEAFF
cdr3_nt: TGTGCCAGCAGTAGCCAAGGGCAGGGAACTGAAGCTTTCTTT

j_call: TRBJ2-7
v_call: TRBV5-1
d_call: TRBD2
clone_size: .
cdr3_aa: CASSFQSRTSDYEQYF
cdr3_nt: TGCGCCAGCAGCTTCCAATCGCGGACTAGCGACTACGAGCAGTACTTC

j_call: TRBJ2-7
v_call: TRBV6-6
d_call: TRBD2
clone_size: .
cdr3_aa: CASSSAGTSVYEQYF
cdr3_nt: TGTGCCAGCAGTTCAGCCGGGACTAGCGTTTACGAGCAGTACTTC

j_call: TRBJ2-3
v_call: TRBV10-3
d_call: TRBD1
clone_size: few
cdr3_aa: CAITLGTGGQDTQYF
cdr3_nt: TGTGCCATCACCCTCGGGACAGGGGGTCAGGATACGCAGTATTTT

j_call: TRBJ1-1
v_call: TRBV30
d_call: TRBD1
clone_size: .
cdr3_aa: CAWSVRRGQGAFF
cdr3_nt: TGTGCCTGGAGTGTACGTAGGGGGCAGGGAGCTTTCTTT

j_call: TRBJ2-7
v_call: TRBV19
d_call: .
clone_size: once
cdr3_aa: CASSTRRGMGYEQYF
cdr3_nt: TGTGCCAGTAGTACTCGCAGGGGAATGGGGTACGAGCAGTACTTC

j_call: TRBJ2-2
v_call: TRBV27
d_call: .
clone_size: few
cdr3_aa: CASSSATGNTGELFF
cdr3_nt: TGTGCCAGCAGTTCAGCGACAGGGAACACCGGGGAGCTGTTTTTT

j_call: TRBJ2-7
v_call: TRBV18
d_call: TRBD1
clone_size: .
cdr3_aa: CASSPLMDRGHEQYF
cdr3_nt: TGTGCCAGCTCACCGCTTATGGACAGGGGACACGAGCAGTACTTC

j_call: TRBJ2-3
v_call: TRBV5-6
d_call: TRBD2
clone_size: .
cdr3_aa: CASSLGLADTDTQYF
cdr3_nt: TGTGCCAGCAGCTTGGGACTAGCGGACACAGATACGCAGTATTTT

j_call: TRBJ2-5
v_call: TRBV18
d_call: .
clone_size: few
cdr3_aa: CASLRTGEETQYF
cdr3_nt: TGTGCCAGCTTACGGACGGGGGAAGAGACCCAGTACTTC

j_call: TRBJ1-3
v_call: TRBV19
d_call: .
clone_size: few
cdr3_aa: CASTPWAVGNTIYF
cdr3_nt: TGTGCCAGTACCCCTTGGGCCGTTGGAAACACCATATATTTT

j_call: TRBJ1-1
v_call: TRBV19
d_call: .
clone_size: few
cdr3_aa: CASSIAVNTEAFF
cdr3_nt: TGTGCCAGTAGTATAGCGGTGAACACTGAAGCTTTCTTT

j_call: TRBJ1-4
v_call: TRBV7-8
d_call: .
clone_size: .
cdr3_aa: CASSSGIRSTNEKLFF
cdr3_nt: TGTGCCAGCAGCTCAGGGATAAGGTCAACTAATGAAAAACTGTTTTTT

j_call: TRBJ1-2
v_call: TRBV7-9
d_call: .
clone_size: few
cdr3_aa: CASSDTGMNYGYTF
cdr3_nt: TGTGCCAGCAGCGATACCGGGATGAACTATGGCTACACCTTC

j_call: TRBJ1-1
v_call: TRBV7-3
d_call: TRBD1
clone_size: .
cdr3_aa: CASAPQGGTEAFF
cdr3_nt: TGTGCCAGCGCCCCACAGGGGGGAACTGAAGCTTTCTTT

j_call: TRBJ2-1
v_call: TRBV7-8
d_call: TRBD2
clone_size: .
cdr3_aa: CASSLAKGLAGYNEQFF
cdr3_nt: TGTGCCAGCAGCTTAGCGAAAGGCCTAGCGGGGTACAATGAGCAGTTCTTC

j_call: TRBJ1-2
v_call: TRBV7-8
d_call: TRBD1
clone_size: .
cdr3_aa: CASSYRGSDGYTF
cdr3_nt: TGTGCCAGCAGCTACAGGGGGAGTGATGGCTACACCTTC

j_call: TRBJ2-2
v_call: TRBV10-1
d_call: TRBD1
clone_size: .
cdr3_aa: CASSEGTANTGELFF
cdr3_nt: TGCGCCAGCAGTGAGGGGACAGCGAACACCGGGGAGCTGTTTTTT

j_call: TRBJ2-1
v_call: TRBV11-3
d_call: .
clone_size: .
cdr3_aa: CASSLESINEQFF
cdr3_nt: TGTGCCAGCAGCTTAGAGTCTATAAATGAGCAGTTCTTC

j_call: TRBJ2-7
v_call: TRBV27
d_call: TRBD2
clone_size: few
cdr3_aa: CASRGASGSNYEQYF
cdr3_nt: TGTGCCAGCAGGGGAGCTAGCGGGAGTAACTACGAGCAGTACTTC